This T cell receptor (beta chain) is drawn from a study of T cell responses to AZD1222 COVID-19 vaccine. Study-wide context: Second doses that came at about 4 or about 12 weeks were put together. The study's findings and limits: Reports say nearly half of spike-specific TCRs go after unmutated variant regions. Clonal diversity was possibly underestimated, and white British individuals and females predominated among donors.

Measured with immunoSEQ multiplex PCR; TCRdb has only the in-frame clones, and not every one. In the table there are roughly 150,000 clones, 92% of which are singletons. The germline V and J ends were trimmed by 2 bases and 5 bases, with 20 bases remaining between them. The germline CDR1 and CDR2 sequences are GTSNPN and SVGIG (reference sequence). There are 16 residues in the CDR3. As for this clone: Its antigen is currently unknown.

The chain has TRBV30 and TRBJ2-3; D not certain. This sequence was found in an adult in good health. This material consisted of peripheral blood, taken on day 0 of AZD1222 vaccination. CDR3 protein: CAWSPPAAPGGDTQYF. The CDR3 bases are TGTGCCTGGAGTCCACCTGCGGCGCCGGGTGGAGATACGCAGTATTTT.